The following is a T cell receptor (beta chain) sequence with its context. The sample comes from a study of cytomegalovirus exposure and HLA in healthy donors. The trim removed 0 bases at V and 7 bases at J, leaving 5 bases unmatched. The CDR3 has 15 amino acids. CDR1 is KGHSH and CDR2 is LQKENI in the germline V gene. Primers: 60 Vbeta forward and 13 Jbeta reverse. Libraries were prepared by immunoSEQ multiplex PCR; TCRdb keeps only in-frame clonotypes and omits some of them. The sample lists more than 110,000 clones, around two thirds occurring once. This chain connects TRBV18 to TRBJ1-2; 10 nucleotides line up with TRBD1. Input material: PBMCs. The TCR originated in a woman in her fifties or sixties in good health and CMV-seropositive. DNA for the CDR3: TGTGCCAGCTCACCACCGGGACAGGGGATGAGTGGCTACACCTTC. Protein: CASSPPGQGMSGYTF.